Following are 20 T cell receptor beta chains from one sample sequenced in a study of naive and memory T cell subsets. An equimolar mix of two oligonucleotides served as the beta constant-region primer for TRBC1 and TRBC2. TCRdb reprocessed the UMI-ligation and nested PCR reads via MiXCR and lists one record per CDR3 protein. The table lists under 150,000 distinct CDR3 sequences, 17% of them singletons. What was sequenced was naive CD4+ T cells from blood. The receptors shown here come from a human donor in good health.

This clonotype showed up many times. The chain employs TRBV12-3 or TRBV12-4 and TRBJ1-2, with 8 bases matching TRBD1. The length of the CDR3 is 15 residues. The V segment lost 6 bases and the J segment 4 bases; nucleotides outside the gene matches: 10. CDR3 nucleotide sequence: TGTGCCAGCAGCCCAAAGACAGGGGAGCCCTATGGCTACACCTTC. Encoded protein: CASSPKTGEPYGYTF.

In its sample, this clonotype was seen a few times. The chain couples TRBV3-1 to TRBJ2-3; D could derive from TRBD1 or TRBD2 (6 bases each). V lost 2 bases, J lost 3 bases, and 15 bases lay in between. This CDR3 is built from 16 residues. Germline V gives CDR1 LGHDT, CDR2 YNNKEL (reference sequence). As DNA, the CDR3 is TGTGCCAGCAGCCAAATTTTACAGGGAGGTACAGATACGCAGTATTTT. Translation: CASSQILQGGTDTQYF.

This CDR3 is CASSLAGLLYNEQFF. DNA of the CDR3: TGTGCCAGCAGCTTAGCCGGACTCCTATACAATGAGCAGTTCTTC. This chain uses TRBV7-9 with TRBJ2-1; D is possibly TRBD2 (5 bases). Germline CDR1 and CDR2: SEHNR and FQNEAQ (reference sequence). The CDR3 loop spans 15 amino acids. Trimming left V 0 bases short and J 4 bases short, with 10 bases between.

The J gene is TRBJ2-7, the V gene TRBV11-2, with TRBD2 identical over 12 bases. CDR3 length equals 15 residues. Trimming took 6 bases from V and 5 from J; bases not matched to a gene: 8. Germline V gene sequence: CDR1 SGHAT, CDR2 FQNNGV. The CDR3 DNA reads as TGTGCCAGCAGATCACCGACTAGCGGGAGACACGAGCAGTACTTC. It encodes CASRSPTSGRHEQYF.

This clonotype was seen a handful of times. CDR3 DNA: TGTGCCAGCAGCTTAGTGTTGATTGGCTCTGTCGATACGCAGTATTTT. As protein: CASSLVLIGSVDTQYF. V usage is TRBV7-9 and J usage is TRBJ2-3; D not certain. V lost 1 base, J lost 6 bases, and 17 bases lay in between. The CDR3 consists of 16 residues. Germline assignment: CDR1 SEHNR and CDR2 FQNEAQ (reference sequence).

V gene TRBV5-1 combines with J gene TRBJ2-1, with TRBD2 matching 8 bases. The CDR3 is made up of 14 amino acids. Germline trimming cut 0 bases from V and 7 bases from J; bases unmatched to any gene: 3. CDR1 SGHRS and CDR2 YFSETQ come from the germline V gene. The CDR3 loop reads CASSLGTSYNEQFF. DNA for the CDR3: TGCGCCAGCAGCTTGGGGACTAGCTATAATGAGCAGTTCTTC.

The chain carries TRBV10-3 and TRBJ2-1, with D perhaps assigned TRBD1 or TRBD2 (5 bases each). V lost 2 bases to trimming and J lost 4 bases, with 15 bases between them. There are 16 residues in the CDR3. The germline V gene has CDR1 ENHRY and CDR2 SYGVKD. The CDR3 loop is CAISEEPGRGYNEQFF. The CDR3 DNA follows: TGTGCCATCAGTGAGGAGCCGGGACGGGGATACAATGAGCAGTTCTTC.

The rearrangement uses TRBV5-6 and TRBJ1-6; 10 positions match TRBD1. CDR1 is SGHDT and CDR2 is YYEEEE in the germline V gene. V dropped 1 base and J dropped 17; count of bases not matched to a gene: 6. The CDR3 has 13 residues. CDR3 protein: CASSLSGTGDVHF. The CDR3 DNA is TGTGCCAGCAGCTTGTCTGGGACAGGGGACGTCCACTTT.

This clonotype was picked up many times. The chain employs TRBV7-9 and TRBJ2-1; no firm D call. Germline V gene sequence: CDR1 SEHNR, CDR2 FQNEAQ (reference sequence). The V gene lost 0 bases and the J gene lost 8 bases, with 17 bases spanning the gap. CDR3 length equals 16 residues. The CDR3 is CASSLALVRAVDEQFF. The CDR3, as DNA: TGTGCCAGCAGCTTAGCGCTGGTTAGAGCTGTTGATGAGCAGTTCTTC.

This clonotype was detected a few times. This rearrangement joins TRBV11-2 to TRBJ2-7; 12 bases match TRBD1. The CDR3 covers 13 residues. Germline V lookup: CDR1 SGHAT, CDR2 FQNNGV. Trimming cost V 6 bases and J 5 bases; bases outside gene matches: 2. The CDR3 sequence is CASRGTGGHEQYF. DNA for the CDR3: TGTGCCAGCAGGGGGACAGGGGGCCACGAGCAGTACTTC.

The chain couples TRBV20-1 to TRBJ2-1, with 14 bases identical to TRBD2. The CDR3 loop spans 17 amino acids. The germline V gene has CDR1 DFQATT and CDR2 SNEGSKA (reference sequence). Trimming cost V 7 bases and J 1 base; bases outside gene matches: 9. CDR3 nucleotide sequence: TGCAGTGTCCCGGGACTAGCGGGAGCGGGGTCCTACAATGAGCAGTTCTTC. Residues: CSVPGLAGAGSYNEQFF.

This clonotype was seen only a few times. J is TRBJ2-5 and V is TRBV27; 9 nucleotides align to TRBD1. CDR1 is MNHEY, CDR2 SMNVEV, per germline (reference sequence). The trim removed 5 bases at V and 5 bases at J, leaving 6 bases unmatched. The CDR3 is 14 amino acids. The DNA for the CDR3 is TGTGCCAGCAGTAAGACAGGGGGTTTCGAGACCCAGTACTTC. This translates into CASSKTGGFETQYF.

The chain links TRBV7-2 to TRBJ2-7, with unresolved D. Germline CDR1 and CDR2: SGHTA and FQGNSA. The CDR3 has 15 residues. Trimming cost V 3 bases and J 0 bases, with 12 bases left between them. The CDR3 nucleotides are TGTGCCAGCAGCTTGAACAGTTTTAGCTCCTACGAGCAGTACTTC. Translating it yields CASSLNSFSSYEQYF.

This clonotype occurred a few times. The J gene is TRBJ2-1, the V gene TRBV20-1; 8 bases are a match to TRBD2. J was trimmed by 3 bases and V by 5 bases; bases with no gene match: 12. In germline, CDR1 is DFQATT, CDR2 SNEGSKA (reference sequence). This CDR3 contains 16 residues. The CDR3 DNA sequence: TGCAGTGCTGATGCGGTGCAGCGGGAGCTCTACAATGAGCAGTTCTTC. It codes for CSADAVQRELYNEQFF.

The count of this clonotype is one. The chain joins TRBV24-1 to TRBJ2-5; perhaps TRBD1 as D (6 bases). The germline gives CDR1 KGHDR, CDR2 SFDVKD. CDR3 length equals 14 residues. Trimming stripped 2 bases from V and 4 bases from J, with 10 bases between. The CDR3 protein is CATSDSAGAETQYF. DNA for the CDR3: TGTGCCACCAGTGATTCAGCAGGGGCAGAGACCCAGTACTTC.

In this sample, this clonotype turned up a few times. The CDR3 region is CASSRTGNTGELFF. As DNA, the CDR3 is TGTGCCAGCAGCAGGACAGGGAACACCGGGGAGCTGTTTTTT. The V gene is TRBV7-3, the J gene TRBJ2-2, with 7 bases that match TRBD1. The germline CDR1 and CDR2 sequences are SGHTA and FQGTGA. With V trimmed by 5 bases and J by 1 base, 1 base remained unmatched. This CDR3 comprises 14 residues.

Many counts were recorded for this clonotype. This CDR3 is CASSLVSNSYNEQFF. The DNA for the CDR3 is TGCGCCAGCAGCTTAGTCAGCAACAGCTACAATGAGCAGTTCTTC. The chain is built from TRBV5-1 and TRBJ2-1; D remains ambiguous. The ends were cut back, 2 bases at V and 3 bases at J, with 12 bases in the middle. CDR1 SGHRS and CDR2 YFSETQ come from the germline V gene. This CDR3 is 15 amino acids long.

The J gene is TRBJ2-4, the V gene TRBV5-1; TRBD2 agrees at 8 bases. The CDR3 is 16 amino acids. Germline loops: CDR1 SGHRS, CDR2 YFSETQ. Trimming at V came to 3 bases and at J to 6 bases, leaving 11 bases not matched to a gene. The CDR3 nucleotides read TGCGCCAGCAGCTGGACTGCGGGAGGATTGGGAAACATTCAGTACTTC. Translating it yields CASSWTAGGLGNIQYF.

The chain carries TRBV29-1 and TRBJ2-7; D gene uncertain. The germline V and J ends were trimmed by 5 bases and 3 bases, with 5 bases remaining between them. Germline V gene lookup returns CDR1 SQVTM and CDR2 ANQGSEA. The CDR3 extends over 10 amino acids. CDR3: CSVWDYEQYF. The CDR3 DNA reads as TGCAGCGTTTGGGACTACGAGCAGTACTTC.

This clonotype was recorded a few times. This chain links TRBV29-1 with TRBJ2-1; TRBD2 matches 9 bases. Germline V gene sequence: CDR1 SQVTM, CDR2 ANQGSEA. Trimming took 2 bases from V and 6 from J; bases not matched to a gene: 11. The CDR3 loop spans 16 amino acids. The CDR3 is CSVERGLAGWGNEQFF. The DNA of the CDR3 is TGCAGCGTTGAAAGGGGGCTAGCGGGATGGGGCAATGAGCAGTTCTTC.